This TCR beta chain was sequenced in a study of blood T cell repertoires in COVID-19. Turning to the study itself: From T cells, B-cell-depleted T cells, or PBMCs came the material, which was cDNA or gDNA.

Data came from immunoSEQ multiplex PCR; TCRdb stores just in-frame clones and leaves some out. The sample carries under 150,000 clones, 65% to 90% recorded once. This TCR came from a man older than 75 with acute or convalescent COVID-19. Specimen: peripheral blood.

The CDR3 DNA reads TGTGCCAGCTCAAACCCGGACATTCAGTACTTC. Translation: CASSNPDIQYF. The V gene is TRBV6-5, the J gene TRBJ2-4; D is ambiguous. The V gene lost 8 bases and the J gene lost 8 bases, with 10 bases spanning the gap. The CDR3 has 11 amino acids. Per germline, CDR1 MNHEY and CDR2 SVGAGI.